What follows is one TCR beta chain and its context. The protocol was immunoSEQ multiplex PCR, while the TCRdb copy is restricted to in-frame clones and leaves out a portion. Of 310,000 or so clones in the sample, 87% were seen once. This sample was taken from a study of blood T cell repertoires in COVID-19. This clonotype was sampled from a woman under 30 who had recovered from COVID-19. Sequencing was performed on PBMCs or T cells enriched from blood (not recorded which).

The CDR3 sequence is CASSPTSGSFGANVLTF. CDR3 bases: TGTGCCAGCAGCCCAACAAGCGGGAGCTTTGGGGCCAACGTCCTGACTTTC. The V gene is TRBV5-5, the J gene TRBJ2-6, with 8 bases matching TRBD2. With V trimmed by 4 bases and J by 3 bases, 9 bases remained unmatched. The germline CDR1 and CDR2 sequences are SGHKS and YYEKEE (reference sequence). The CDR3 sequence is 17 residues long.